This T cell receptor (beta chain) was identified during a study of spatial heterogeneity in lung cancer. Study-level information: Sequences of the beta chain were consistently detected in greater numbers than alpha-chain sequences.

This clonotype was counted many times. Its antigen is still unknown. TCRdb recomputed calls from the 5' RACE reads with MiXCR, one row per CDR3 protein. The sample lists more than 60,000 distinct CDR3 sequences, about 7.8% occurring once. Study-level points and caveats: Ubiquitous expanded tumor TCRs appeared in blood more at resection than follow-up.

Trimming cost V 0 bases and J 5 bases; bases outside gene matches: 8. This CDR3 contains 15 residues. Germline values: CDR1 DFQATT, CDR2 SNEGSKA (reference sequence). Stated time point: sample taken at primary tumor resection. 72 TRACERx patients with early, untreated non-small cell lung cancer donated samples. Unsorted whole RNA of tumor, nontumor lung or frozen PBMC was sequenced. V gene TRBV20-1 combines with J gene TRBJ2-3; 7 bases are a match to TRBD2. Material: PBMCs, obtained at surgery. The receptor was derived from a male donor with early-stage non-small cell lung cancer. The DNA of the CDR3 is TGCAGTGCTAGAGAGGAGGGAGGGCCGAGAGATACGCAGTATTTT. This gives the protein CSAREEGGPRDTQYF.